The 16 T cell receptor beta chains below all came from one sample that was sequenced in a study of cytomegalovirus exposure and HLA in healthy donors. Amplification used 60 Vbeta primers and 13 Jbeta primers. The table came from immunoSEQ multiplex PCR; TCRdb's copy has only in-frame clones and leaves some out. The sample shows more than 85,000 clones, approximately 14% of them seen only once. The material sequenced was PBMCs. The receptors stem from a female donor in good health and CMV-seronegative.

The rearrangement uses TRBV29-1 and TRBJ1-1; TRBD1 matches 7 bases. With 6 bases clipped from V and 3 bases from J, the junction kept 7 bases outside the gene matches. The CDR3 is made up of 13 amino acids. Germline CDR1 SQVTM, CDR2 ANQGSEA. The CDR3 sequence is CSVARQGDTEAFF. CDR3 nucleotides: TGCAGCGTCGCAAGACAGGGTGACACTGAAGCTTTCTTT. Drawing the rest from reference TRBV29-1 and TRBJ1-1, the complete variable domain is SAVISQKPSRDICQRGTSLTIQCQVDSQVTMMFWYRQQPGQSLTLIATANQGSEATYESGFVIDKFPISRPNLTFSTLTVSNMSPEDSSIYLCSVARQGDTEAFFGQGTRLTVV.

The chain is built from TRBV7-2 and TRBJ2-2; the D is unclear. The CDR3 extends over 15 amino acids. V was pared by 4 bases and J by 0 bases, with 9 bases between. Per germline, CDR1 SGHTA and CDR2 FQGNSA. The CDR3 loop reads CASSSLVSNTGELFF. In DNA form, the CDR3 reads TGTGCCAGCAGCTCCCTAGTCTCGAACACCGGGGAGCTGTTTTTT. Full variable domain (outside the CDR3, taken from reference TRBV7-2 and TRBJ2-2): GAGVSQSPSNKVTEKGKDVELRCDPISGHTALYWYRQSLGQGLEFLIYFQGNSAPDKSGLPSDRFSAERTGGSVSTLTIQRTQQEDSAVYLCASSSLVSNTGELFFGEGSRLTVL.

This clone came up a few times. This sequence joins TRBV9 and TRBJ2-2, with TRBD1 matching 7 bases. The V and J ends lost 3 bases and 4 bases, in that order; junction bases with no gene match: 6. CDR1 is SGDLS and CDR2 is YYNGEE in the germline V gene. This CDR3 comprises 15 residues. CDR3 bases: TGTGCCAGCAGCGAGACAGGGCGGCTCACCGGGGAGCTGTTTTTT. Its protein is CASSETGRLTGELFF. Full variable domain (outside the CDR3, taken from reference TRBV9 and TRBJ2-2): DSGVTQTPKHLITATGQRVTLRCSPRSGDLSVYWYQQSLDQGLQFLIQYYNGEERAKGNILERFSAQQFPDLHSELNLSSLELGDSALYFCASSETGRLTGELFFGEGSRLTVL.

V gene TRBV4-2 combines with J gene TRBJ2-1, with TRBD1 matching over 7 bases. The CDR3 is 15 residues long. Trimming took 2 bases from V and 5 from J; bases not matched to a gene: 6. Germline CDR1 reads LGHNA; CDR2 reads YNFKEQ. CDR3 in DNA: TGTGCCAGCAGCCAACGAGACAGGGAGAACAATGAGCAGTTCTTC. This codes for CASSQRDRENNEQFF.

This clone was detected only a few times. The CDR3 spells CASSQAGGGGAHTGELFF. DNA for the CDR3: TGCGCCAGCAGCCAAGCAGGAGGCGGGGGGGCCCATACCGGGGAGCTGTTTTTT. This chain uses TRBV4-1 with TRBJ2-2; TRBD2 matches at 9 bases. Germline V gene data show CDR1 as MGHRA and CDR2 as YSYEKL. Trimming removed 1 base from V and 5 bases from J; junction bases left unmatched: 11. This CDR3 region has 18 residues.

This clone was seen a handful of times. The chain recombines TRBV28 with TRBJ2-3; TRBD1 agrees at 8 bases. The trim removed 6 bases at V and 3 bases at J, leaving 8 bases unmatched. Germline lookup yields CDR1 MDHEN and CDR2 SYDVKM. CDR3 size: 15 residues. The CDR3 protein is CASRSGTGVTDTQYF. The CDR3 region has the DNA TGTGCCAGCAGATCCGGGACAGGTGTAACAGATACGCAGTATTTT.

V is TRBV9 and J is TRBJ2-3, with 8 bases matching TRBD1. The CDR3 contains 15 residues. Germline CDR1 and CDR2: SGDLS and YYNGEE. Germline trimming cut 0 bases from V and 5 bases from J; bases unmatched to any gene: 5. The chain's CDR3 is CASSVAGGQVDTQYF. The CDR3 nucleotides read TGTGCCAGCAGCGTAGCAGGGGGCCAGGTAGATACGCAGTATTTT.

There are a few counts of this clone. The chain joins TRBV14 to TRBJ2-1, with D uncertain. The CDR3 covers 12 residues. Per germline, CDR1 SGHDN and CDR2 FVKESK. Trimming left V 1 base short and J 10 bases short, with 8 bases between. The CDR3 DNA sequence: TGTGCCAGCAGCCAAGCCCCTCAGGAGCAGTTCTTC. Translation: CASSQAPQEQFF.

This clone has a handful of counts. The CDR3 loop reads CASSINGGVDEQFF. Here the CDR3 DNA reads TGTGCCAGTAGTATCAATGGAGGGGTTGATGAGCAGTTCTTC. V usage is TRBV19 and J usage is TRBJ2-1; D might be TRBD2 (6 bases). V dropped 3 bases and J dropped 8 bases, with 14 bases sitting between them. The CDR3 spans 14 residues. CDR1 is LNHDA, CDR2 SQIVND, per germline (reference sequence).

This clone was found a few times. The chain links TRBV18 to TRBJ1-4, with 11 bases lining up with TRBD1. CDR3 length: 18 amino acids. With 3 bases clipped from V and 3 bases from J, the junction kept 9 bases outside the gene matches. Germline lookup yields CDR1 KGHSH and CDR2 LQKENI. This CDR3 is CASSPERDRGLSNEKLFF. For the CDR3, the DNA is TGTGCCAGCTCACCGGAACGGGACAGGGGGTTGTCTAATGAAAAACTGTTTTTT.

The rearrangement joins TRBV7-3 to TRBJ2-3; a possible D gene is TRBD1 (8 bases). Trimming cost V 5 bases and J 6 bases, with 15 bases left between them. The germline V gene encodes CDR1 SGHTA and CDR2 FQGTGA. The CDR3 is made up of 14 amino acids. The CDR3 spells CASSPDRGGDTQYF. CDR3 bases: TGTGCCAGCAGCCCCGACAGGGGAGGGGATACGCAGTATTTT.

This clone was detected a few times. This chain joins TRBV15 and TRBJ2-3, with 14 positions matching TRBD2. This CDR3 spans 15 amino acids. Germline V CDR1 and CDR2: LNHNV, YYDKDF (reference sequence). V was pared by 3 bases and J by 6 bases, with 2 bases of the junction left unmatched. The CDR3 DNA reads TGTGCCACCAGCAGGACTAGCGGGAGGGGGGATACGCAGTATTTT. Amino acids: CATSRTSGRGDTQYF.

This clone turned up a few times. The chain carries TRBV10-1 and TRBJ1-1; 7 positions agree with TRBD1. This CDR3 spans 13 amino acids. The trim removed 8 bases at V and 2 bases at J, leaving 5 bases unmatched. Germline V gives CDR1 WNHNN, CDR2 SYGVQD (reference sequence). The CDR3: CASSGQQNTEAFF. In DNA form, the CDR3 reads TGCGCCAGCTCGGGACAGCAAAACACTGAAGCTTTCTTT.

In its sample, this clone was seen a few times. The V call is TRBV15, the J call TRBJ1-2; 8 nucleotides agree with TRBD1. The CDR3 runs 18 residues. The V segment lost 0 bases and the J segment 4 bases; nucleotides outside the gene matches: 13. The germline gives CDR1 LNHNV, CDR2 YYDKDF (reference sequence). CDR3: CATSRDGQGAQGVYGYTF. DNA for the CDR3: TGTGCCACCAGCAGAGATGGGCAGGGGGCGCAAGGAGTCTATGGCTACACCTTC.

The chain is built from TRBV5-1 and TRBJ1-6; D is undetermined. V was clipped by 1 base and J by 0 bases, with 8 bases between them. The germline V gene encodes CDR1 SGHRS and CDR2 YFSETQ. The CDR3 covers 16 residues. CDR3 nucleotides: TGCGCCAGCAGCTTGTTAGGGAGCTCCTATAATTCACCCCTCCACTTT. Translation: CASSLLGSSYNSPLHF.

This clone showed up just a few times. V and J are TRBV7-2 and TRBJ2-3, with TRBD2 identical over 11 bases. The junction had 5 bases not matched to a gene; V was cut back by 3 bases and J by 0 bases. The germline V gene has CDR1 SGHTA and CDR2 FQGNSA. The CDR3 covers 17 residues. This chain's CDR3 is CASSLDVAGGSTDTQYF. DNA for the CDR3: TGTGCCAGCAGCTTGGATGTAGCGGGAGGGAGCACAGATACGCAGTATTTT.